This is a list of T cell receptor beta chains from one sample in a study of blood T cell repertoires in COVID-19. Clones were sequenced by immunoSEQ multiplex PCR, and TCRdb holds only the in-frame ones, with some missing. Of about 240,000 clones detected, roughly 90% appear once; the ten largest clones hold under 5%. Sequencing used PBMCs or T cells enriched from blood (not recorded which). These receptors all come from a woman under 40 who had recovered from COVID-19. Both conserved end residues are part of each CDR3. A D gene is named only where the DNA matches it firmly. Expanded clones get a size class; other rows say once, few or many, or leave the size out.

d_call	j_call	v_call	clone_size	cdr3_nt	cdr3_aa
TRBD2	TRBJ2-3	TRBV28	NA	TGTGCCAGCAGTCCGCGACTAGCCCCTGACCCAGATACGCAGTATTTT	CASSPRLAPDPDTQYF
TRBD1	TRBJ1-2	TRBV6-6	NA	TGTGCCAGCAGTCCAGGGGGCTCCACTATGGGCTACACCTTC	CASSPGGSTMGYTF
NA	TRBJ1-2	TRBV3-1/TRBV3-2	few	TGTGCCAGCAGCCAGTACTCAGGGGATAGAAGCTATGGCTACACCTTC	CASSQYSGDRSYGYTF
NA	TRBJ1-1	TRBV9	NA	TGTGCCAGCAGCGTAGGGCGAGGGACTGAAGCTTTCTTT	CASSVGRGTEAFF
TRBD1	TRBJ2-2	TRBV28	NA	TGTGCCAGCAGGGGAACCGACAGGGGTCGCGCCGGGGAGCTGTTTTTT	CASRGTDRGRAGELFF
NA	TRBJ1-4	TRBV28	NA	TGTGCCAGCAGCTTGGGAGGGAGAAATGAAAAACTGTTTTTT	CASSLGGRNEKLFF
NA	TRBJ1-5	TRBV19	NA	TGTGCCAGTAGTATCGACGGACACCAGGGATTCCATTTT	CASSIDGHQGFHF
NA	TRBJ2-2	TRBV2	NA	TGTGCCAGCAGTCTCAAGACAGGGAGGAAGGTCGGGGAGCTGTTTTTT	CASSLKTGRKVGELFF
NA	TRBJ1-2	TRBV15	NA	TGTGCCACCAGCAGAGATGGGGGGAGCTACACCTTC	CATSRDGGSYTF
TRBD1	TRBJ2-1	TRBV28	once	TGTGCCAGCAGTATTGGGACAGGGGGTAACAATGAGCAGTTCTTC	CASSIGTGGNNEQFF
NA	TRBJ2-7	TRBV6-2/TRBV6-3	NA	TGTGCCAGCAGTTATACTAGCTCCTACGAGCAGTACTTC	CASSYTSSYEQYF
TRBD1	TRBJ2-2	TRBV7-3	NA	TGTGCCAGCAGCCTGGACAGGTCGGGCGGGGAGCTGTTTTTT	CASSLDRSGGELFF
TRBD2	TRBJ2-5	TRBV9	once	TGTGCCAGCAGCTCCAGCGGGAGCCATGAGACCCAGTACTTC	CASSSSGSHETQYF
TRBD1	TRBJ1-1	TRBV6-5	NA	TGTGCCAGCACCGACAGGGGTGAGGGTGAAGCTTTCTTT	CASTDRGEGEAFF
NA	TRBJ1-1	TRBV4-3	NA	TGCGCCAGCAGCCAATTCCAGATAAACACTGAAGCTTTCTTT	CASSQFQINTEAFF
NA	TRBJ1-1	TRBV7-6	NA	TGTGCCAGCGGCAGGGAAGGGAACACTGAAGCTTTCTTT	CASGREGNTEAFF
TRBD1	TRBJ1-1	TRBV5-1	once	TGCGCCAGCAGCCCGGGACAGACAGCCAGAACTGAAGCTTTCTTT	CASSPGQTARTEAFF
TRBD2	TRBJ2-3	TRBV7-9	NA	TGTGCCAGCAGCTTATGGACTAGCGGGACTCTAGATACGCAGTATTTT	CASSLWTSGTLDTQYF
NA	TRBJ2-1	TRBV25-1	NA	TGTGCCAGCAGTTTTTCCGGACAGTCCAATGAGCAGTTCTTC	CASSFSGQSNEQFF
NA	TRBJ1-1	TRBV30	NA	TGTGCCTGGAAAGACAGTTGGGACACTGAAGCTTTCTTT	CAWKDSWDTEAFF